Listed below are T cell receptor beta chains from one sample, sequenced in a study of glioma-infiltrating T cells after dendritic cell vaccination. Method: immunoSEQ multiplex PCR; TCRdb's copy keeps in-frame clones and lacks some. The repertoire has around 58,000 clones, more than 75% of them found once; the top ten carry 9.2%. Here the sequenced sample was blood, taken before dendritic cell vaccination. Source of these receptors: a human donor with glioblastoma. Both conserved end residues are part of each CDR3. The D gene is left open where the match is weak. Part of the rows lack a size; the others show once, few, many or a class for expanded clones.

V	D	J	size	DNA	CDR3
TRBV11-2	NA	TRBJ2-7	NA	TGTGCCAGCAGCTCGGGGAACCAAGGCGAGCAGTACTTC	CASSSGNQGEQYF
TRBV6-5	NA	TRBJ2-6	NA	TGTGCCAGCAAACTCACCCCGGGGGCCAACGTCCTGACTTTC	CASKLTPGANVLTF
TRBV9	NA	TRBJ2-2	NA	TGTGCCAGCAGCGTAGGAACGGGGGCGAACACCGGGGAGCTGTTTTTT	CASSVGTGANTGELFF
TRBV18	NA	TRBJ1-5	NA	TGTGCCAGCTCACCAAGACAGGAAGTTAATCAGCCCCAGCATTTT	CASSPRQEVNQPQHF
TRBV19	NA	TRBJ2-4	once	TGTGCCAGTAGTACGCCGGAGGGTTGGATTCAGTACTTC	CASSTPEGWIQYF
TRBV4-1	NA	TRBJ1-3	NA	TGCGCCAGCAGCGCATCCGGGGGACTAGCCTCTGGGGACACCATATATTTT	CASSASGGLASGDTIYF
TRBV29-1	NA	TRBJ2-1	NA	TGCAGCGTCATGACTAGTGTCCCAAGGAGCTCCTACAATGAGCAGTTCTTC	CSVMTSVPRSSYNEQFF
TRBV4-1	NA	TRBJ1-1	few	TGCGCCAGCAGCGGTATAAGGGGGAGCACTGAAGCTTTCTTT	CASSGIRGSTEAFF
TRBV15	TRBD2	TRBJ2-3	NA	TGTGCCACCCAGAAGCGGGGGCAAGGGGATACGCAGTATTTT	CATQKRGQGDTQYF
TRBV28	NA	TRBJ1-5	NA	TGTGCCAGCAGATCTACAGGGCAGGGAAATCAGCCCCAGCATTTT	CASRSTGQGNQPQHF
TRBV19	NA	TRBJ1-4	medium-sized	TGTGCCAGTAGTATGACAGAGAATGAAAAACTGTTTTTT	CASSMTENEKLFF
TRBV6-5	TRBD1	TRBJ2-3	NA	TGTGCCAGCAGGGGTGCCGGGACAGGGGGGGGTACGCAGTATTTT	CASRGAGTGGGTQYF
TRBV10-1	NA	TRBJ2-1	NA	TGCGCCAGCAGTGAGTCGAAATGGGGGCTCGGTGATGAGCAGTTCTTC	CASSESKWGLGDEQFF
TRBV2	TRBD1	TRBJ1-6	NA	TGTGCCAGCAGTGGAGAGAGACCGGGACAGGGTAGCTCACCCCTCCACTTT	CASSGERPGQGSSPLHF
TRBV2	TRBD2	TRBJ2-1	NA	TGTGCCAGCAGTGCTAGCGGGGGGTTCTACAATGAGCAGTTCTTC	CASSASGGFYNEQFF
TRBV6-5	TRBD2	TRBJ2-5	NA	TGTGCCAGCAACCGGGGGGGGCAGACTCAAGAGACCCAGTACTTC	CASNRGGQTQETQYF
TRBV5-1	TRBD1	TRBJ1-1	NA	TGCGCCAGCAGCTTGTTGGCAGGGGGCTACACTGAAGCTTTCTTT	CASSLLAGGYTEAFF
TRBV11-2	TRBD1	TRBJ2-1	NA	TGTGCCAGCAGCTCTCACCTGGGGGGACAGGGCCACAATGAGCAGTTCTTC	CASSSHLGGQGHNEQFF
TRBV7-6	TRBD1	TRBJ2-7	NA	TGTGCCAGCAGCTTAGTGGGACAGGGGAACGAGCAGTACTTC	CASSLVGQGNEQYF
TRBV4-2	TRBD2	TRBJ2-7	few	TGTGCCAGCAGCCAAGGGAGGGGACTAGCGGGGTTCAAGGCCTACGAGCAGTACTTC	CASSQGRGLAGFKAYEQYF
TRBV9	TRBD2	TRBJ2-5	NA	TGTGCCAGCAGCGTAGGGGCTAGCGGGGCCCAAGAGACCCAGTACTTC	CASSVGASGAQETQYF
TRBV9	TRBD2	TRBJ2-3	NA	TGTGCCAGCAGCGTCGGAGCGGGGGGCCCTGTCAGTAGCACAGATACGCAGTATTTT	CASSVGAGGPVSSTDTQYF